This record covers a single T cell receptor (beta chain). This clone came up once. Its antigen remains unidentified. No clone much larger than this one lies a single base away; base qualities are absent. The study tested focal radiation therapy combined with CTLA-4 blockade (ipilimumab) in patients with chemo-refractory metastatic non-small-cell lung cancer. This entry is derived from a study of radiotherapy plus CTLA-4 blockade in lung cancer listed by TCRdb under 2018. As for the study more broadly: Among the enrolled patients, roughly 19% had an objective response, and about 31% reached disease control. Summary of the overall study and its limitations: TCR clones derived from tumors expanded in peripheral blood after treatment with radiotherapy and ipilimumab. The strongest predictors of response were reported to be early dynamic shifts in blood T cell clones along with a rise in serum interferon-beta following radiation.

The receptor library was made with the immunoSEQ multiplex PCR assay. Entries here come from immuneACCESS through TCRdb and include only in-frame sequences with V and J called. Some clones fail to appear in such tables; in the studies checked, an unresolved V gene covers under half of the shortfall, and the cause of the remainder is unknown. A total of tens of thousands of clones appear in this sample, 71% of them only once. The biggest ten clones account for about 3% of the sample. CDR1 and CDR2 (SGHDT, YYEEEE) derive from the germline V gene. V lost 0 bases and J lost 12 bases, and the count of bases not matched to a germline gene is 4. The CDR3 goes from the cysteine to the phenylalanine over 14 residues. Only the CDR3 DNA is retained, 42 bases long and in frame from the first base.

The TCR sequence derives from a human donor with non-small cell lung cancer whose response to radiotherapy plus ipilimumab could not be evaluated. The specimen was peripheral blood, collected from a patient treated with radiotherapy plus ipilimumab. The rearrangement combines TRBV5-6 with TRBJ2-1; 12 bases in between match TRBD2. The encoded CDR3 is CASSLGLAGAAQFF. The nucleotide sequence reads TGTGCCAGCAGCTTGGGACTAGCGGGAGCGGCGCAGTTCTTC.